This T cell receptor beta chain emerged from a study of T cell clonality in common variable immunodeficiency. General observations from the study: CVID subjects shared fewer TCRbeta clones than healthy controls did. Reportedly, TCR beta sequences from common variable immunodeficiency showed fewer deletions and N-nucleotide insertions. What drives increased CVID clonality needs T cell subpopulation sequencing. CVID subjects showed higher TCRbeta clonality than healthy controls.

The assay was immunoSEQ multiplex PCR, and TCRdb's table has in-frame clones only and misses some. The sample shows roughly 60,000 clones, none of them appearing just once. Germline V gene lookup returns CDR1 ENHRY and CDR2 SYGVKD. With 6 bases clipped from V and 3 bases from J, the junction kept 4 bases outside the gene matches. This CDR3 is 13 amino acids long. This clone came up many times. The target antigen is unknown. Read data end 3 residues before the CDR3 end; the end is taken from the germline J gene. Sequences were obtained from peripheral blood mononuclear cells. The genes are TRBV10-3 and TRBJ2-7; TRBD2 aligns across 8 bases. This clonotype was obtained from a person aged 18 to 70 in good health. The CDR3 here is CAISTGTSYEQYF. Incomplete CDR3 DNA: TGTGCCATCAGCACCGGGACTAGCTACGAG.